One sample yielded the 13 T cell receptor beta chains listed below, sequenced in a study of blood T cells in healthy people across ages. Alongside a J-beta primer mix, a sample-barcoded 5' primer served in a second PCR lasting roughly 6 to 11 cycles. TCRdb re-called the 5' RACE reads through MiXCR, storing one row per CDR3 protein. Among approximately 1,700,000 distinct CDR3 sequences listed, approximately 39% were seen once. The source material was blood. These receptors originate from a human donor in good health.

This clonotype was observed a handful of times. CDR3 amino acids: CASSTTSGGGNEQFF. The CDR3 region has the DNA TGTGCCAGCAGCACGACTAGCGGGGGAGGTAATGAGCAGTTCTTC. The chain links TRBV7-6 to TRBJ2-1; 12 bases map to TRBD2. With 5 bases clipped from V and 7 bases from J, the junction kept 6 bases outside the gene matches. This CDR3 has 15 residues. Germline V CDR1 and CDR2: SGHVS, FNYEAQ.

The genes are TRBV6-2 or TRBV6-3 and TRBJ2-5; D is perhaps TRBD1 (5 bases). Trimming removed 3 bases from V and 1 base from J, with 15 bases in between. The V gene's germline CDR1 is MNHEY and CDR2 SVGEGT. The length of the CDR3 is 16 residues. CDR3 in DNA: TGTGCCAGCAGTTATTCCGGCCAGGGTTCCCAAGAGACCCAGTACTTC. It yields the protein CASSYSGQGSQETQYF.

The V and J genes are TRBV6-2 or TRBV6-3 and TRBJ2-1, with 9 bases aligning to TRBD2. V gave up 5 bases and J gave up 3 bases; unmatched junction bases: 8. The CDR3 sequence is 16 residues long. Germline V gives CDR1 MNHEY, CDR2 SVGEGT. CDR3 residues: CASSPPAGGHYNEQFF. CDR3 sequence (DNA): TGTGCCAGCAGTCCCCCCGCGGGGGGGCACTACAATGAGCAGTTCTTC.

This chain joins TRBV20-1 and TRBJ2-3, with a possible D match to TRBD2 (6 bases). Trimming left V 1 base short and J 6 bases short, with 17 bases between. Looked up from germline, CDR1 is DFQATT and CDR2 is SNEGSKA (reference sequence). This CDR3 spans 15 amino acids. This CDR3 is CSARGGTATSDTQYF. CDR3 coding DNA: TGCAGTGCTAGAGGTGGGACTGCCACTTCGGATACGCAGTATTTT.

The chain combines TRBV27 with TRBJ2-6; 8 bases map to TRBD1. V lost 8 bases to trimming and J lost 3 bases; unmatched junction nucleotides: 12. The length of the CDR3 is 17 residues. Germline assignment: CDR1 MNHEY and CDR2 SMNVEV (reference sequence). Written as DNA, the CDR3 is TGTGCCAGCTCATGGACAGGGCCCCTGGTTGGGGCCAACGTCCTGACTTTC. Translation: CASSWTGPLVGANVLTF.

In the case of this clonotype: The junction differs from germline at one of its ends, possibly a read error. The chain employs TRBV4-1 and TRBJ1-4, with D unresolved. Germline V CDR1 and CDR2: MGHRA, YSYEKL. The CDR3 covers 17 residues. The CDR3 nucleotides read TGTGCCAGCAGCCAAGATAGGATCGGCAGGTCTAATGAAAAACTGTTTTTT. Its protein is CASSQDRIGRSNEKLFF.

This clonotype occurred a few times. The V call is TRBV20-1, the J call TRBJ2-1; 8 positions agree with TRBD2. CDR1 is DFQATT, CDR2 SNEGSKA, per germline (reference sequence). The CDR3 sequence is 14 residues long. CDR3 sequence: CRGSGARSYNEQFF. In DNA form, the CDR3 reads TGCAGGGGTAGCGGGGCCCGCTCCTACAATGAGCAGTTCTTC.

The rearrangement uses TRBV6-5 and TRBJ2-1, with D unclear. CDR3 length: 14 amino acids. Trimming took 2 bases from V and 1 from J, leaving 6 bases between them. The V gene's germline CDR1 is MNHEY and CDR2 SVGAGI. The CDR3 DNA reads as TGTGCCAGCAGTTACGCCGATTCCTACAATGAGCAGTTCTTC. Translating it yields CASSYADSYNEQFF.

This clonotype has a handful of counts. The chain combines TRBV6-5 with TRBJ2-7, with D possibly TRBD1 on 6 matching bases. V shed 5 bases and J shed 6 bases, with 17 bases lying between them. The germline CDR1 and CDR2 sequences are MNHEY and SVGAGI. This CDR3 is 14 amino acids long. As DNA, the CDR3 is TGTGCCAGCAGTACCTCTCAGGGGATCTTCGAGCAGTACTTC. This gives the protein CASSTSQGIFEQYF.

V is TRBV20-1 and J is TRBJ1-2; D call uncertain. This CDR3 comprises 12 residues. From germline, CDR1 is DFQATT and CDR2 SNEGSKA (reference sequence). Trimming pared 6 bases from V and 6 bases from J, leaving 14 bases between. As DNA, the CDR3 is TGCAGTGCCCTACTGGCGCCTAATGGCTACACCTTC. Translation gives CSALLAPNGYTF.

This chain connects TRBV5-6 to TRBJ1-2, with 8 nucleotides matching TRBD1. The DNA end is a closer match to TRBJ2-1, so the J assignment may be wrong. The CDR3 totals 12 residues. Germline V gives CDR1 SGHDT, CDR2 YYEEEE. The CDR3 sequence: CASSRTGIAQFF. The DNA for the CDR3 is TGTGCCAGCAGCCGGACAGGGATCGCGCAGTTCTTC.

The chain's CDR3 is CSAEEGTGATPYGYTF. CDR3 bases: TGCAGTGCTGAGGAGGGGACAGGGGCTACCCCTTATGGCTACACCTTC. V and J are TRBV20-1 and TRBJ1-2, with 10 bases matching TRBD1. The ends lost 5 bases at V and 5 bases at J; junction bases unmatched: 14. Germline V gives CDR1 DFQATT, CDR2 SNEGSKA (reference sequence). The CDR3 spans 16 residues.

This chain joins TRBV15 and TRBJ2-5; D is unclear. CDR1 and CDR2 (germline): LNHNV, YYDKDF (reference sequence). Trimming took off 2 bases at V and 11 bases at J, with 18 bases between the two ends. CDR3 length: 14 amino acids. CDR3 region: CATSRNPPFDPQYF. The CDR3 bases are TGTGCCACCAGCAGAAATCCCCCTTTTGACCCGCAGTACTTC.